Detailed here is one T cell receptor (beta chain). Its antigen is not yet known. This record comes from a study of cytomegalovirus exposure and HLA in healthy donors (dated by TCRdb to 2015 to 2018). Regarding the research as a whole: An earlier analysis of several hundred of the donors reported roughly 300 Gb of sequence data and 90 million to 120 million unique TCR beta sequences obtained from roughly 180 million T cells. An early release covering more than 500 HLA-typed donors comprised approximately 290 gigabases of sequencing data and 65 million to 100 million unique TCR sequences. Of the 300 to 500 genotyped donors, 70% to 90% were placed in the genetic ancestry cluster associated with self-reported Caucasian donors. The study aimed to test whether cataloging public T cell receptors could reveal signatures of past pathogen exposure. The study profiled the T cell repertoires of approximately 700 subjects by immunosequencing and related them to cytomegalovirus serostatus. A separate validation cohort of approximately 130 different subjects was used in addition to the approximately 700-subject first cohort. The study combined high-throughput TCR immunosequencing, statistical association of individual TCRs with disease status, and machine learning to predict cytomegalovirus infection status. To study patterns of TCR occurrence, a later analysis re-analyzed previously published TCR beta repertoires from 550 to 800 donors and added high-resolution HLA genotyping. In the later analysis, no new phenotypic data were used to find candidate immune exposures; instead, reliance was placed on TCR beta sequences and their occurrence across donors. In an earlier analysis of 587 of the donors, high-throughput TCR beta sequencing was used to judge whether each TCR beta V gene segment behaved as functional or pseudogenic. Donor age, sex, ethnicity and CMV serostatus were collected together with the repertoire data. Genome-wide SNP genotypes for about 55% of the 666 donors were used in a later genetic analysis, which treated that subset as a discovery cohort. All discovery cohort repertoires had been generated using a single sequencing platform. HLA typing included class I and class II loci at four-digit resolution. Typing coverage varied by locus: roughly 620-640 donors for A, B, C, DRB1 and DQB1; roughly 560 for DQA1; more than 600 for DPA1; roughly 450 for DPB1. A handful of DR-DQ haplotypes were handled as single units for association and clustering because linkage in the cohort was strong. Among around 400 genotyped donors of the cohort, an average of approximately 240,000 unique TCR beta nucleotide sequences was sequenced per donor, of which about 19% were non-productive.

The germline V gene sets CDR1 to MDHEN and CDR2 to SYDVKM. The CDR3, cysteine through phenylalanine, is 17 amino acids long. CDR3 DNA only is kept here, 51 bases in frame from base 1. Here V drops 6 bases and J drops 4 bases, and the junction holds 14 bases not matched to any gene. General conclusions and limits of the study: Linkage disequilibrium might explain the correlated functional status among segregating V segments, but an unknown experimental factor could not be ruled out. Across donors, most TCR sequences were observed very rarely, whereas some public TCRs were present in many individuals. A later genetic analysis associated a missense DCLRE1C variant with V-gene and J-gene trimming of TCR beta chains, and an independent cohort replicated the association. In a later genetic analysis, fewer N-insertions in productive TCRs were reported among donors in an Asian-associated ancestry cluster than the roughly 640-donor mean. In vitro tests confirmed that a few of the cytomegalovirus-associated TCR beta chains recognize cytomegalovirus antigens. HLA typing was unavailable for some donors at each locus, so association tests used only the typed subset. An earlier analysis of 587 of the donors showed that most TCR beta V segments appeared in productive rearrangements either about 87% or about 30% of the time, which broadly matched IMGT annotations. Immune exposure information for the cohort was limited to CMV serostatus. In a later analysis, TCR association rates were found to vary across HLA loci, with the most associated TCRs seen for DRB1 alleles and the fewest for HLA-C alleles. Assigning TCR associations to individual alleles was difficult when HLA alleles, especially DR and DQ, strongly co-occurred. The 87-base-pair reads could not distinguish some IMGT-functional V segments, including TRBV6-2 and TRBV6-3, so those segments were excluded. The earlier analysis of nearly 600 of the donors excluded approximately 17 rarely observed V segments, including chromosome 9 orphons, because counts were too low. The classifier was reported to diagnose cytomegalovirus status with high specificity and sensitivity in both the original cohort and the validation cohort. The sequencing pipeline was judged likely to have produced a cluster of highly shared sequence variants as a technical artifact. The study gave a list of 150 to 200 TCR beta chains associated with cytomegalovirus. According to the authors, the approach could potentially be generalized to other disease states and immunological phenotypes. A later analysis associated about 17,000 TCR beta sequences with specific HLA alleles at a false discovery rate of 0.05. A later analysis found that most CMV-associated TCR beta chains appeared HLA-restricted, with HLA associations seemingly driven largely by CMV exposure. In a later analysis, several top co-occurrence clusters were reported to appear linked to parvovirus B19, influenza, CMV and Epstein-Barr virus. This cohort had only TCR beta chains sequenced, and the lack of alpha or paired-chain data limited which features could be detected. A further reported finding was that TCR beta sequences accurately predicted the HLA-A and HLA-B alleles for most subjects in the first cohort. Compared with equally common non-associated chains, HLA-associated TCR beta chains in a later analysis were more clonally expanded and had lower generation probabilities. Presence/absence analyses assumed roughly uniform sequencing depth across donors, an assumption that may not hold.

The cohort consisted of 650 to 700 healthy bone marrow donors. At the time of sampling, all cohort members were nominally healthy, though unrecorded immune exposures were likely present. The donor tested CMV seropositive, placing the donor among the 310 or so seropositive members of the cohort. A peripheral blood sample was provided by each donor, and peripheral blood mononuclear cells were used for TCR beta sequencing. Genomic DNA was extracted from the blood cell samples with the Qiagen DNeasy Blood Extraction Kit. The library was prepared using the immunoSEQ multiplex PCR assay. For the multiplex PCR, a mixture combining 60 forward primers for TCR Vbeta segments and 13 reverse primers for TCR Jbeta segments was used. The CDR3 region of rearranged TCR beta genes was amplified from genomic DNA by a multiplex PCR assay. On the Illumina HiSeq System, the amplified TCR beta libraries were sequenced as 87-base-pair reads. From the authors' description of their analysis: In a later analysis, tens of millions of unique TCR beta chains were counted across the roughly 700 repertoires, and roughly 11 million of these chains were shared by at least two donors. Raw reads were error-corrected and collapsed into unique sequences by a nearest-neighbor algorithm in which closely related sequences were merged to remove PCR and sequencing errors. To assign V, D and J gene segments, CDR3 sequences were aligned to IMGT reference sequences. For a sequence to be retained, at least a six-nucleotide match to both a V gene segment and a J gene segment was required. A rearrangement was called productive if the CDR3 had no stop codons and remained in frame with V and J, and every other rearrangement was called non-productive. CDR3 was defined by IMGT convention, running from the second conserved V-encoded cysteine to the conserved J-encoded phenylalanine. In an earlier analysis of some 550 of the donors, sequences lacking an unambiguous match to a single V gene segment were excluded. In an earlier analysis of some 590 of the donors, a V segment was called functional when productive rearrangements were above 56.7%, and segregating when the standard deviation between donors exceeded 5%. To diagnose cytomegalovirus status from the catalog of TCR beta chain sequences, a statistical classification framework was built. V and J gene assignment, in a later analysis, came from comparing TCR nucleotide sequences with IMGT/GENE-DB human TR gene sequences. A later analysis assigned CDR3 sequences and most-parsimonious VDJ recombination scenarios with the TCRdist pipeline. In a later analysis, every TCR beta chain was defined by the combination of its CDR3 amino acid sequence and its V-gene family, and reads without a unique V-gene family were dropped. To address suspected cross-contamination and a sequencing artifact, a later analysis removed 450 to 700 highly shared, low-generation-probability nucleotide sequences. In a later analysis, a clonal expansion index was calculated for each public chain from normalized within-repertoire ranks of inferred template counts. Generation probabilities in a later analysis came from a VDJ recombination model fitted to out-of-frame rearrangements, and those results were checked against IGoR. In a later analysis, hypergeometric tests were used to score TCR-TCR, TCR-HLA and TCR-CMV co-occurrence, with a repertoire-size bias correction applied to TCR pairs. A later analysis estimated false discovery rates by permuting HLA or CMV assignments 20 times. In a later analysis, co-occurring TCRs were grouped using DBSCAN, and TCRdist sequence similarity was added for clustering within HLA-allele-positive subsets. For co-occurrence clustering, repertoires with fewer than 30,000 or more than 120,000 public chains were excluded, along with a handful of repertoires with anomalous nucleotide sharing. TCRdb stores this immuneACCESS table with in-frame sequences only. Part of the clones is absent; in the studies checked, under half of the shortfall reflects unresolved V genes, and no reason is known for the rest. Clonal size and the V and J genes are those of that table, whereas D and trimming came from the DNA. The table for this sample shows 75,000 to 85,000 clones. The top ten hold around 4% of the sample.

Sequenced material: PBMCs. The V and J genes are TRBV28 and TRBJ2-4; 8 central bases correspond to TRBD1. The TCR was taken from a man aged 18 to 30 in good health and CMV-seropositive. The CDR3 region reads CASSFSASGGKKNIQYF. The DNA sequence is TGTGCCAGCAGCTTCTCCGCGTCAGGGGGCAAGAAAAACATTCAGTACTTC.